The entry below gives a single TCR beta chain sequence along with its context. No cognate antigen has been identified for it. The source of the sample is a study of T cells expressing NK-cell markers (dated by TCRdb to the early 2020s). Background on the whole study: Fewer than ten donors provided sorted CD3+CD56+NKG2C+, CD3+CD56+NKG2C- and CD3+CD56-NKG2C+ T-cell subsets, whose TCR beta-chain repertoires were profiled. Among the eight sequenced donors, seven were HCMV-seropositive and one was HCMV-seronegative. The eight sequenced donors were randomly selected healthy volunteers, three men and five women. Illumina HiSeq 2000/2500, MiSeq or NextSeq was used to sequence libraries as 2 x 150 bp reads.

The germline V gene sets CDR1 to SGHRS and CDR2 to YFSETQ. Including cysteine and phenylalanine, the CDR3 has 15 amino acids. No DNA accompanies this entry. Data came from an Illumina HiSeq 2000. 5'RACE template switching, by which a universal primer site and unique molecular identifiers were added, was used to make TCR beta cDNA libraries. Synthesis of cDNA was primed from the TCR beta constant segment and was followed by two consecutive PCR amplification steps. The study's own analysis went as follows. MIGEC was used to demultiplex reads and group reads by UMI, and MiTCR was used to assemble and quantify clonotypes. To remove erroneous sequences, TCR cDNA sequences were retained only when supported by two or more reads. The tcR package was used for downstream repertoire analysis, and clonotypes were matched across fractions by CDR3 nucleotide sequence plus V segment. Antigen specificity was annotated against VDJdb with VDJmatch, allowing one amino acid substitution in CDR3. TCRdb reprocessed the sequencing reads and holds a single record per CDR3 protein sequence, with no DNA. The authors' filters were not applied to this entry. In this sample's table one finds some 460,000 distinct CDR3 sequences. Approximately 1.4% of the sample lies in the top ten.

HCMV-specific IgG was detected in serum with a commercial ELISA kit to determine HCMV serostatus. Peripheral blood mononuclear cells were isolated from blood by Ficoll density gradient centrifugation. Study-level results and caveats: It remained unclear whether the expanded NKG2C-expressing T cell clones were specific for HCMV antigens. In a handful of donors, the dominant CD3+CD56+NKG2C+ clonotypes ranked among the top 10 CD8+ clonotypes, making up about 1.0-7.0% of CD8+ T cells. Those dominant clonotypes were again the most abundant among CD3+CD56-NKG2C+ cells in a handful of donors, at about 25-65%.

Rearrangement joined TRBV5-1 to TRBJ2-7; absent DNA, TCRdb's TRBD2 call cannot be checked. The receptor's source is a woman in her forties or fifties in good health. Donor details come from another sample of the same person, matched by shared clones. Sequences were obtained from blood T cells: a sorted CD56 or NKG2C T cell subset, CD4+ or CD8+ T cells, or bulk PBMC T cells (not recorded which). The CDR3 reads CASSLEGGRRYEQYF.